The present T cell receptor beta chain was sequenced within a study of OX40 agonist ivuxolimab in advanced cancers. In the study overall: Ivuxolimab was an agonistic, fully human IgG2 monoclonal antibody directed against OX40 (CD134), a costimulatory receptor. Intravenous ivuxolimab was administered to patients every 2 weeks at six dose levels: 0.01, 0.1, 0.3, 1.5, 3 and 10 mg/kg. Of the roughly 52 dose-escalation patients, hepatocellular carcinoma was present in about 20, melanoma in approximately 15, renal cell carcinoma in 9 and head and neck cancer in 9. The dose-escalation cohort was about 86% male with a mean age of about 60 years, ranging from roughly 23 to 80. Prior anti-PD-1, anti-PD-L1 or anti-CTLA-4 therapy was permitted, and roughly two fifths of dose-escalation patients had received checkpoint inhibitors. Partial responses occurred in three dose-escalation patients: two with cutaneous melanoma and one with hepatocellular carcinoma. Peripheral TCRbeta sequencing aimed to test whether ivuxolimab altered TCR sequence diversity and caused clonal T-cell expansion. The paper covers the monotherapy dose-escalation part of the phase I ivuxolimab trial, which included N ≈ 54 patients.

Remarks on this clone: Its specific antigen is unknown. Per-base quality was not reported, and no clone a single base away is much larger than it.

From the germline V gene, CDR1 is SGHRS and CDR2 is YFSETQ. The CDR3 numbers 13 residues from cysteine through phenylalanine. This entry keeps only the CDR3 DNA: 39 bases, framed from base 1. Deletion took 4 bases off V and 8 bases off J, with a span of 13 bases between the germline ends. Patients with autoimmune disease history or receiving systemic immunosuppression were excluded from the trial. Peripheral blood for TCR sequencing was drawn from every dose cohort at baseline, at cycle 4 day 1 and at cycle 7 day 1. The samples were drawn from a first-in-human, open-label, multicenter phase I dose-escalation trial of ivuxolimab. The trial enrolled adults with locally advanced or metastatic head and neck squamous cell, hepatocellular, melanoma or renal cell carcinoma. CD4+ and CD8+ T cells were sorted separately from peripheral blood before TCR sequencing. General study outcomes and caveats: On average, CD8+ T cells showed more expanded clones than CD4+ T cells after ivuxolimab. Antigen specificity was not determined for the clonally expanded peripheral T cells. At doses of 0.1 to 3.0 mg/kg, clonal expansion of both CD4+ and CD8+ T cells in blood was seen between baseline and week 6. Partial responders in the 0.1-3.0 mg/kg groups had among the lowest normalized peripheral clonal expansion, especially among CD8+ T cells. Low levels of normalized T-cell clonal expansion were also shown by some nonresponding patients.

To sequence the TCRbeta CDR3 region, genomic DNA was isolated from the sorted cells. The immunoSEQ Assay was used for sequencing of TCRbeta CDR3 regions. Entries here come from immuneACCESS through TCRdb and include only in-frame sequences with V and J called. Some clones fail to appear in such tables; in the studies checked, an unresolved V gene covers under half of the shortfall, and the cause of the remainder is unknown. The sample yields 20,000 to 25,000 clones; approximately 91% were counted once. Approximately 48% of the sample belongs to the ten largest clones. The sequencing here drew on CD4+ or CD8+ T cells sorted from blood, taken in a trial of the OX40 agonist ivuxolimab. In this chain, TRBV5-1 is recombined with TRBJ2-1; the D region possibly corresponds to TRBD1 (6 bases align). This clonotype was obtained from an adult with an advanced solid tumor such as melanoma, head and neck, liver or kidney cancer. CDR3 loop: CASSKDSFDEQFF. The nucleotide sequence reads as follows: TGCGCCAGCAGCAAGGACAGCTTCGATGAGCAGTTCTTC.